What follows are 9 T cell receptor beta chains derived from one specimen sequenced in a study of blood T cells in healthy people across ages. Using a J-beta primer mix together with a sample-barcoded 5' primer, a second PCR was run for about 6 to 11 cycles. TCRdb recomputed calls from the 5' RACE reads with MiXCR, one row per CDR3 protein. The repertoire holds 1,500,000 or so distinct CDR3 sequences, with around 59% as singletons. Specimen: blood. These receptors originate from a man aged 18 to 29 in good health.

The J gene is TRBJ2-7, the V gene TRBV24-1; D ambiguous. The CDR3 is 13 residues long. Germline lookup yields CDR1 KGHDR and CDR2 SFDVKD. V lost 4 bases and J lost 6, with 12 bases in between. This CDR3 reads CATSEEAGGEQYF. The DNA of the CDR3 is TGTGCCACCAGTGAAGAGGCCGGTGGCGAGCAGTACTTC.

The chain has TRBV13 and TRBJ2-5; TRBD2 aligns across 13 bases. V trimming: 4 bases; J trimming: 11 bases; junction bases outside the gene matches: 13. This CDR3 region has 16 residues. Per the germline V gene, CDR1 is PRHDT and CDR2 is FYEKMQ (reference sequence). As DNA, the CDR3 is TGTGCCAGCAGCTCAGAAGGACTAGCGGGGGACTACGGGCAGTACTTC. This sequence encodes CASSSEGLAGDYGQYF.

V usage is TRBV6-1 and J usage is TRBJ1-4, with a tentative D call TRBD1 (6 bases). The CDR3 length is 15 residues. The V gene's germline CDR1 is MNHNS and CDR2 SASEGT. V lost 3 bases and J lost 8, with 16 bases in between. The CDR3 sequence: CASSDLAGAKEKLFF. The CDR3 nucleotides read TGTGCCAGCAGTGATTTGGCAGGGGCCAAGGAAAAACTGTTTTTT.

The gene calls are TRBV2 and TRBJ1-2, with D perhaps TRBD1 (5 bases). CDR1 is SNHLY and CDR2 is FYNNEI in the germline V gene. Trimming took off 4 bases at V and 12 bases at J, with 9 bases between the two ends. This CDR3 is built from 10 residues. CDR3 DNA: TGTGCCAGCAGTGGGGGGGGGAACACCTTC. Translating it yields CASSGGGNTF.

The table lists this clonotype with a few counts. The chain has TRBV12-3 or TRBV12-4 and TRBJ2-1; 7 bases map to TRBD2. V was clipped by 4 bases and J by 12 bases; unmatched bases: 9. The length of the CDR3 is 13 residues. As DNA, the CDR3 is TGTGCCAGCAGTTCCGAGACTAGCCACTGGCAGTTCTTC. Translating it yields CASSSETSHWQFF.

Here the CDR3 reads CSAPLYRGYEQYF. The CDR3 DNA reads as TGCAGTGCCCCCTTGTACAGGGGATACGAGCAGTACTTC. This chain connects TRBV20-1 to TRBJ2-7; the match to TRBD1 covers 7 bases. After removal of 6 bases from V and 4 bases from J, the junction contained 9 bases not matched to a gene. Germline assignment: CDR1 DFQATT and CDR2 SNEGSKA (reference sequence). The CDR3 has 13 amino acids.

CDR3 bases: TGCAGCGTTGAAGTGGGGGTGAGCTCCTACAATGAGCAGTTCTTC. It encodes CSVEVGVSSYNEQFF. The chain links TRBV29-1 to TRBJ2-1; D possibly uses TRBD1 or TRBD2 (5 bases each). V was cut by 1 base and J by 0 bases, with 10 bases left in between. In germline, CDR1 is SQVTM, CDR2 ANQGSEA. The CDR3 runs 15 residues.

Comment on this clonotype: The junction departs from germline at one end; a sequencing error may be responsible. V and J are TRBV7-2 and TRBJ2-5, with a weak D call TRBD1 (5 bases). The CDR3 is made up of 12 amino acids. Germline lookup yields CDR1 SGHTA and CDR2 FQGNSA. The CDR3 reads CAGSLTEETQYF. The CDR3 coding sequence is TGTGCCGGCAGCCTGACAGAAGAGACCCAGTACTTC.

The genes are TRBV6-5 and TRBJ2-7; D is perhaps TRBD1 or TRBD2 (5 bases each). Germline V gene sequence: CDR1 MNHEY, CDR2 SVGAGI. Trimming cost V 10 bases and J 4 bases, with 23 bases left between them. The CDR3 totals 15 residues. CDR3 amino acids: CATSVRGSHVYEQYF. In DNA form, the CDR3 reads TGTGCCACCAGCGTGAGGGGCTCCCATGTGTACGAGCAGTACTTC.